Presented here are 13 T cell receptor beta chains from one specimen sequenced in a study of T cell changes during pregnancy in multiple sclerosis. This table comes from immunoSEQ multiplex PCR, and its TCRdb copy is limited to in-frame clones, with some not included. Of tens of thousands of clones in the sample, 91% were seen once. Source: CD4+ T cells from peripheral blood mononuclear cells, taken in the third trimester of pregnancy. These TCRs come from a female donor in good health, enrolled as a control in a pregnancy study.

The chain uses TRBV5-1 and TRBJ2-2; 7 bases agree with TRBD1. V was clipped by 4 bases and J by 3 bases; unmatched bases: 15. The CDR3 extends over 18 amino acids. The germline CDR1 and CDR2 sequences are SGHRS and YFSETQ. CDR3 in amino acids: CASSALRPQGVDTGELFF. The CDR3 DNA sequence: TGCGCCAGCAGCGCGCTACGACCCCAGGGGGTGGACACCGGGGAGCTGTTTTTT. The variable domain in full, with the rest retrieved from reference TRBV5-1 and TRBJ2-2, is KAGVTQTPRYLIKTRGQQVTLSCSPISGHRSVSWYQQTPGQGLQFLFEYFSETQRNKGNFPGRFSGRQFSNSRSEMNVSTLELGDSALYLCASSALRPQGVDTGELFFGEGSRLTVL.

The rearrangement links TRBV9 to TRBJ1-1; no reliable D call. Germline V CDR1 and CDR2: SGDLS, YYNGEE. V was cut by 0 bases and J by 2 bases, with 8 bases left in between. The CDR3 sequence is 14 residues long. The CDR3 region is CASSVAGINTEAFF. DNA of the CDR3: TGTGCCAGCAGCGTAGCTGGCATAAACACTGAAGCTTTCTTT.

This clone was detected a few times. The V and J genes are TRBV4-1 and TRBJ2-1; D uncertain. CDR1 is MGHRA, CDR2 YSYEKL, per germline. The CDR3 runs to 12 residues. Trimming left V 1 base short and J 6 bases short, with 4 bases between. The DNA for the CDR3 is TGCGCCAGCAGCCAAGTCCTCAATGAGCAGTTCTTC. Encoded protein: CASSQVLNEQFF.

V usage is TRBV11-3 and J usage is TRBJ1-6; TRBD1 matches at 9 bases. The CDR3 is 16 residues long. The germline V gene has CDR1 SGHNT and CDR2 YENEEA. J gave up 6 bases and V 5 bases, and 8 bases lay outside the gene matches. CDR3 loop: CASSAQTGGINSPLHF. CDR3 coding DNA: TGTGCCAGCAGCGCACAAACAGGGGGCATTAATTCACCCCTCCACTTT.

V and J are TRBV5-4 and TRBJ2-4; 10 bases fit TRBD2. Germline CDR1 is SGHNT and CDR2 is YYREEE (reference sequence). The CDR3 covers 17 residues. V gave up 3 bases and J gave up 4 bases; unmatched junction bases: 10. CDR3 in DNA: TGTGCCAGCAGCTCGCCAAGGCCTAGCGGGGGAAAAAACATTCAGTACTTC. Translating it yields CASSSPRPSGGKNIQYF.

The rearrangement joins TRBV5-1 to TRBJ2-2, with D unresolved. V lost 0 bases, J lost 4 bases, and 10 bases lay in between. The CDR3 sequence is 15 residues long. CDR1 SGHRS and CDR2 YFSETQ come from the germline V gene. Here the CDR3 reads CASSLVSRGTGELFF. DNA for the CDR3: TGCGCCAGCAGCTTGGTTAGCCGCGGCACCGGGGAGCTGTTTTTT.

The chain recombines TRBV5-6 with TRBJ2-7; no reliable D call. Trimming pared 4 bases from V and 1 base from J, leaving 3 bases between. The CDR3 consists of 11 residues. The V gene's germline CDR1 is SGHDT and CDR2 YYEEEE. CDR3 DNA sequence: TGTGCCAGCAGCCGGTCCTACGAGCAGTACTTC. As protein: CASSRSYEQYF.

The gene calls are TRBV30 and TRBJ2-3, with TRBD1 as a possible D gene (7 bases). Trimming took off 5 bases at V and 5 bases at J, with 20 bases between the two ends. Germline CDR1 and CDR2: GTSNPN and SVGIG (reference sequence). The CDR3 consists of 15 residues. CDR3 DNA sequence: TGTGCCTGGGTCCAGGGGGGTTTCCCACAAGATACGCAGTATTTT. Encoded protein: CAWVQGGFPQDTQYF.

This clone was seen a single time. This sequence joins TRBV9 and TRBJ2-4, with a weak D call TRBD1 (5 bases). Germline assignment: CDR1 SGDLS and CDR2 YYNGEE. This CDR3 has 15 residues. Trimming stripped 0 bases from V and 2 bases from J, with 9 bases between. The CDR3 region is CASSVGGLTKNIQYF. CDR3 sequence (DNA): TGTGCCAGCAGCGTAGGGGGCCTAACCAAAAACATTCAGTACTTC. Filled out from reference TRBV9 and TRBJ2-4, the complete variable domain reads DSGVTQTPKHLITATGQRVTLRCSPRSGDLSVYWYQQSLDQGLQFLIQYYNGEERAKGNILERFSAQQFPDLHSELNLSSLELGDSALYFCASSVGGLTKNIQYFGAGTRLSVL.

The sample holds one count of this clone. The CDR3 sequence is CAISERELYEAFF. In DNA form, the CDR3 reads TGTGCCATCAGTGAGCGGGAACTATATGAAGCTTTCTTT. The chain couples TRBV10-3 to TRBJ1-1; D is unclear. Per the germline V gene, CDR1 is ENHRY and CDR2 is SYGVKD. This CDR3 has 13 residues. V gave up 2 bases and J gave up 7 bases, with 11 bases separating them.

This sequence joins TRBV7-2 and TRBJ2-7, with D perhaps matching TRBD2 (6 bases). Trimming took 2 bases from V and 2 from J, leaving 10 bases between them. The CDR3 runs 14 residues. Germline V gives CDR1 SGHTA, CDR2 FQGNSA. The CDR3 protein is CASSLQGGAYEQYF. DNA for the CDR3: TGTGCCAGCAGCTTACAGGGAGGCGCCTACGAGCAGTACTTC.

V and J are TRBV7-9 and TRBJ1-1, with a weak D call TRBD1 (5 bases). In germline, CDR1 is SEHNR, CDR2 FQNEAQ (reference sequence). The CDR3 length is 14 residues. V lost 7 bases and J 4 bases, leaving 16 bases between the germline ends. DNA for the CDR3: TGTGCCAGCACCTCGGACGGACAATTCACTGAAGCTTTCTTT. Encoded protein: CASTSDGQFTEAFF.

This clone appeared once. The chain carries TRBV19 and TRBJ1-4; TRBD1 is a possible D gene (6 bases). The CDR3 has 15 amino acids. In germline, CDR1 is LNHDA, CDR2 SQIVND (reference sequence). Deletions cut 5 bases from V and 6 bases from J, with 16 bases between. CDR3 protein: CASSVTGTEYEKLFF. The CDR3 DNA reads as TGTGCCAGTAGTGTCACAGGGACGGAGTATGAAAAACTGTTTTTT.